These T cell receptor beta chains were read from a single sample in a study of blood T cell repertoires in COVID-19. Some clones are missing from TCRdb's copy, which holds only in-frame ones; the method was immunoSEQ multiplex PCR. Of some 200,000 clones listed, about 85% were seen once; the top ten hold 2% to 2.5%. The sequenced sample was PBMCs or T cells enriched from blood (not recorded which). The origin of the receptors is a woman under 40 who had recovered from COVID-19. CDR3s leave out the opening cysteine and the closing phenylalanine or tryptophan. Some rows have no size entry. The others give once, few or many, or a class for an expanded clone.

8	TRBV29-1	-	TRBJ2-7	SAGSREQY
12	TRBV9	few	TRBJ1-2	ASSVDGGNYGYT
13	TRBV7-6	few	TRBJ2-7	ASSIDEGFSYEQY
12	TRBV13	once	TRBJ1-1	ASTGLWLNTEAF
13	TRBV27	-	TRBJ2-7	ASSPWTSGTYEQY
15	TRBV10-3	-	TRBJ1-2	AISELGSGGPMDGYT
12	TRBV6-2/TRBV6-3	-	TRBJ2-1	ASRPKRAYNEQF
13	TRBV4-1	-	TRBJ1-4	ASSRIEGSNEKLF
15	TRBV5-1	once	TRBJ1-1	ASSLDSVGSGLGEAF
12	TRBV19	-	TRBJ1-1	ASSMGGGRTEAF
11	TRBV11-2	-	TRBJ2-7	ASSRPDKYEQY
16	TRBV27	-	TRBJ2-3	ASRSPDGYRTSTDTQY
16	TRBV2	-	TRBJ1-3	ASTRTGLPRRSGNTIY
12	TRBV7-2	-	TRBJ1-5	ASSDGQPNQPQH
16	TRBV19	once	TRBJ2-6	ASLDRGYALVGANVLT
13	TRBV7-2	-	TRBJ1-2	ASSLADRGGYGYT
14	TRBV6-4	few	TRBJ2-1	ASSERPGQGNNEQF
14	TRBV6-2/TRBV6-3	-	TRBJ2-1	ASSYSTSGRGNEQF
11	TRBV12-3/TRBV12-4	-	TRBJ1-3	ASSPESLDTIY
12	TRBV7-9	-	TRBJ2-5	ASSPGGPQETQY
12	TRBV19	-	TRBJ1-4	ASSSGTGGEKLF
14	TRBV13	-	TRBJ2-3	ASSLGLAGGPDTQY
15	TRBV5-1	-	TRBJ1-6	ASSLVGTGAYNSPLH
12	TRBV5-1	-	TRBJ2-5	ASSLEGNQETQY
13	TRBV7-9	once	TRBJ2-1	ASSLRVASGTEQF
14	TRBV11-2	-	TRBJ2-7	ASSLMGTGGSYEQY
12	TRBV27	-	TRBJ2-2	ASRLSWEAGELF
12	TRBV7-3	-	TRBJ2-5	ASSLDGGEETQY
15	TRBV14	-	TRBJ1-5	ASSQGQDTERHQPQH
13	TRBV10-3	-	TRBJ1-6	AISDIGQGGSPLH
11	TRBV10-3	-	TRBJ2-1	AISVLGEGEQF
12	TRBV18	-	TRBJ2-5	ASSPRRGQETQY